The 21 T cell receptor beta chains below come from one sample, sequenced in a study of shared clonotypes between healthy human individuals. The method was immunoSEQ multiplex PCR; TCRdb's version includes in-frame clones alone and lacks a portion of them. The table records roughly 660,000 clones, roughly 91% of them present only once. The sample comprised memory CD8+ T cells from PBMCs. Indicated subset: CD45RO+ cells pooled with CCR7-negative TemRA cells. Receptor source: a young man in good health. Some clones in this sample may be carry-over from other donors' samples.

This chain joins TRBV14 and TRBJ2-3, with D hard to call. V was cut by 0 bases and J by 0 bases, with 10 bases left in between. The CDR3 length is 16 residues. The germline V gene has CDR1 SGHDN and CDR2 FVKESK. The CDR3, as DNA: TGTGCCAGCAGCCAAGAGCCCGCGACCAGCACAGATACGCAGTATTTT. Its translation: CASSQEPATSTDTQYF.

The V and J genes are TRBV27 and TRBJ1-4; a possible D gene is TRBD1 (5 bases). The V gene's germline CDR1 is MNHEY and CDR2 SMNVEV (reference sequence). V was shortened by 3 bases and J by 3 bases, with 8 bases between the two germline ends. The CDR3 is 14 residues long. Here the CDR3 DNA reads TGTGCCAGCAGTTTCGGAGGGGCTAATGAAAAACTGTTTTTT. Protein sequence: CASSFGGANEKLFF. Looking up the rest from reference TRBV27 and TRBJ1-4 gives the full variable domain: EAQVTQNPRYLITVTGKKLTVTCSQNMNHEYMSWYRQDPGLGLRQIYYSMNVEVTDKGDVPEGYKVSRKEKRNFPLILESPSPNQTSLYFCASSFGGANEKLFFGSGTQLSVL.

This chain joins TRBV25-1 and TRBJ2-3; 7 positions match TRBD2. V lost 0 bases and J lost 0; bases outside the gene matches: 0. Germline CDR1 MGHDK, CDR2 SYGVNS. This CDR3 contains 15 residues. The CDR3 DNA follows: TGTGCCAGCAGTGAATACGGGAGGAGCACAGATACGCAGTATTTT. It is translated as CASSEYGRSTDTQYF.

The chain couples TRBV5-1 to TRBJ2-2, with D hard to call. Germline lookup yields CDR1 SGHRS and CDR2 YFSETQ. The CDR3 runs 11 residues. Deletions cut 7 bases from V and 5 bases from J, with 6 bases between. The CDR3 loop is CASSITGELFF. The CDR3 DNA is TGCGCCAGCTCAATAACCGGGGAGCTGTTTTTT. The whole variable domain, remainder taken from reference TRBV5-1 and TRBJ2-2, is KAGVTQTPRYLIKTRGQQVTLSCSPISGHRSVSWYQQTPGQGLQFLFEYFSETQRNKGNFPGRFSGRQFSNSRSEMNVSTLELGDSALYLCASSITGELFFGEGSRLTVL.

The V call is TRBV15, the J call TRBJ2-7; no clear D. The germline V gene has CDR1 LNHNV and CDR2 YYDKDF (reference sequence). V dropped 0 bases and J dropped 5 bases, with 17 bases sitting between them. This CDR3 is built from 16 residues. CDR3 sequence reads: CATSRDLAVPSHEQYF. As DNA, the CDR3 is TGTGCCACCAGCAGAGATTTGGCAGTACCAAGCCACGAGCAGTACTTC.

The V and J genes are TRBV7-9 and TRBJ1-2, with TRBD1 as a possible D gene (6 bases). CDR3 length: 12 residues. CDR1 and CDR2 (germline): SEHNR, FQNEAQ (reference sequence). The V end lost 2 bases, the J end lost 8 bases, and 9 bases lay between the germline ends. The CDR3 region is CASSLYGGGYTF. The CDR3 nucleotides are TGTGCCAGCAGCTTATATGGGGGCGGCTACACCTTC.

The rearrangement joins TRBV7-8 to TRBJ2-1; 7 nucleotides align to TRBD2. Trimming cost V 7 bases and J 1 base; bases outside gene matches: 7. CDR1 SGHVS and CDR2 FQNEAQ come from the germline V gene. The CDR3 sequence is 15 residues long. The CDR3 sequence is CASTTARGSYNEQFF. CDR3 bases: TGTGCCAGCACCACGGCGCGGGGGTCCTACAATGAGCAGTTCTTC.

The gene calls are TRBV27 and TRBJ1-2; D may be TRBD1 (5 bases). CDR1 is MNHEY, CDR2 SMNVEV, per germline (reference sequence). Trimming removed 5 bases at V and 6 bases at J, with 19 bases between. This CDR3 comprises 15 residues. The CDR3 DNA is TGTGCCAGCAGTGGGCTCTGGGGGGGATCCAATGGCTACACCTTC. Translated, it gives CASSGLWGGSNGYTF.

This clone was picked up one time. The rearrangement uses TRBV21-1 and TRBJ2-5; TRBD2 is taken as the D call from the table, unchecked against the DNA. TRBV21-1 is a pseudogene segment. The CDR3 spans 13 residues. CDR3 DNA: TGTGCCAGCAGCAAACCGAGAATTGAGACCCAGTACTTC. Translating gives CASSKPRIETQYF.

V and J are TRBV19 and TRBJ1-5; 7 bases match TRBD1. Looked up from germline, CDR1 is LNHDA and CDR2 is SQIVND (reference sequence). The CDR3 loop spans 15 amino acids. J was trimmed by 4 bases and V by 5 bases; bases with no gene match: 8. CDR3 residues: CASSADSGGNQPQHF. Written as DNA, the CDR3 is TGTGCCAGTAGTGCGGACTCAGGGGGGAATCAGCCCCAGCATTTT.

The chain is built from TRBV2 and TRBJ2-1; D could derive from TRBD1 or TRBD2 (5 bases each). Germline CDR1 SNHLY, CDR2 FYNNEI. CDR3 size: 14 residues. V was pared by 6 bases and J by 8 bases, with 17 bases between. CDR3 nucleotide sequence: TGTGCCAGCAGACATGGGACGTCGAACCATGAGCAGTTCTTC. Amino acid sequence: CASRHGTSNHEQFF.

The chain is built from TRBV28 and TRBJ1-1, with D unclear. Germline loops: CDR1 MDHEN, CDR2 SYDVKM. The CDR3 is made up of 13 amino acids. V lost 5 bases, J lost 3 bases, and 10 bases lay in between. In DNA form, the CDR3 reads TGTGCCAGCAGTCCCGCCGGGGACACTGAAGCTTTCTTT. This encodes CASSPAGDTEAFF.

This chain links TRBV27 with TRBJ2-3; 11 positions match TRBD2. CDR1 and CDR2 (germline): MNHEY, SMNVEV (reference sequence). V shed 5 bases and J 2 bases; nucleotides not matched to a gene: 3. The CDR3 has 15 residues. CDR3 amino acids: CASSASGRNTDTQYF. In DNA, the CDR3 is TGTGCCAGCAGTGCTAGCGGGAGGAACACAGATACGCAGTATTTT.

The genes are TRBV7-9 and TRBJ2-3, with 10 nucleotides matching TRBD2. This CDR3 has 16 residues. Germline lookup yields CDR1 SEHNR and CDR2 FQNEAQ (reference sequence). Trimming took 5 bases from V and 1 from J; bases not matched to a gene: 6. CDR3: CASSRGLAVRTDTQYF. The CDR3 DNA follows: TGTGCCAGCAGCAGAGGACTAGCGGTCCGCACAGATACGCAGTATTTT.

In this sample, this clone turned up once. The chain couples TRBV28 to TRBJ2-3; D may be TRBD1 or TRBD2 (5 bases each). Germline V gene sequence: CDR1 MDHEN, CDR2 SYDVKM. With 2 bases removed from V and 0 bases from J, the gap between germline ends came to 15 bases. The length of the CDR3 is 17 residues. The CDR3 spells CASSLDLRDHSTDTQYF. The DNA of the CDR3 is TGTGCCAGCAGTTTAGACCTCCGGGACCATAGCACAGATACGCAGTATTTT.

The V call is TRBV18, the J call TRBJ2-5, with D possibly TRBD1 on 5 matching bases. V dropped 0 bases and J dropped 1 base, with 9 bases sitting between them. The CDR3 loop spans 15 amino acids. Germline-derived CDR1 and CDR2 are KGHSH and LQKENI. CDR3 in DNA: TGTGCCAGCTCACCACCCCCAGACAGCCAAGAGACCCAGTACTTC. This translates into CASSPPPDSQETQYF.

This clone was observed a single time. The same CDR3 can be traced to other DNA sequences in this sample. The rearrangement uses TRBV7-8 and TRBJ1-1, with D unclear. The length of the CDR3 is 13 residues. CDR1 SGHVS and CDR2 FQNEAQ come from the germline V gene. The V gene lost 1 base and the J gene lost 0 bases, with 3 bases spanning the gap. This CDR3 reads CASSLVVNTEAFF. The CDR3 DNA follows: TGTGCCAGCAGCTTAGTAGTGAACACTGAAGCTTTCTTT.

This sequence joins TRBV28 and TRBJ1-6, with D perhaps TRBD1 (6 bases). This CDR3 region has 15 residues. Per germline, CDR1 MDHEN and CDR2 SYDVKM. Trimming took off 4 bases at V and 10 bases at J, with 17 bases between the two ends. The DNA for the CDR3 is TGTGCCAGCAGTTGGGGGCCGCGGGCTGGCTCACCCCTCCACTTT. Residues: CASSWGPRAGSPLHF.

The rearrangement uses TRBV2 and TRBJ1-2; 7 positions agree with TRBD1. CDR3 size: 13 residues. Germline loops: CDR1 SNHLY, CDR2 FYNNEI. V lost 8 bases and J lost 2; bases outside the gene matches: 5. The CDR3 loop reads CASSGTENYGYTF. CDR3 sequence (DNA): TGTGCCAGCTCCGGGACAGAGAACTATGGCTACACCTTC.

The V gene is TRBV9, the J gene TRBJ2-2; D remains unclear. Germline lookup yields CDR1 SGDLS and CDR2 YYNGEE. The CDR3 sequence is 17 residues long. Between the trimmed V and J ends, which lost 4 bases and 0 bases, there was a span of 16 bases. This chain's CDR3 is CASSSHWLETNTGELFF. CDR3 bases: TGTGCCAGCAGCTCTCACTGGCTGGAGACGAACACCGGGGAGCTGTTTTTT.

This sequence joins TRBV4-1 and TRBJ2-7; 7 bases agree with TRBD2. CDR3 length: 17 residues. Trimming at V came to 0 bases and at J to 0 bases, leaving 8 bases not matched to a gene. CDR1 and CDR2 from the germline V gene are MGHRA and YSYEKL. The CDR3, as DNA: TGCGCCAGCAGCCAAGAACGGAAACCTAGCGGCTCCTACGAGCAGTACTTC. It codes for CASSQERKPSGSYEQYF.